The clone carrying this T cell receptor (beta chain) was seen a few times. Sequencing used immunoSEQ multiplex PCR; TCRdb keeps in-frame clones, though not all of them. The sample records 150,000 to 200,000 clones, 82% being singletons. This specimen belongs to a study of blood T cell repertoires in COVID-19. This CDR3 contains 15 residues. Germline V gene lookup returns CDR1 LNHDA and CDR2 SQIVND (reference sequence). V gave up 3 bases and J gave up 3 bases; unmatched junction bases: 4. The specimen was peripheral blood. The rearrangement uses TRBV19 and TRBJ1-4, with 7 nucleotides matching TRBD1. This TCR came from a woman older than 75 with active or convalescent COVID-19. CDR3 nucleotides: TGTGCCAGTAGTATCCTCGGGACAGCTAATGAAAAACTGTTTTTT. This translates into CASSILGTANEKLFF.